This T cell receptor beta chain was profiled in a study of identical twins. Study results and limitations: Abundant beta clonotypes from cord blood had fewer insertions, unlike memory repertoires, which showed none.

Using its own MiXCR run on the 5' RACE reads, TCRdb lists one record per CDR3 protein. The sample has approximately 470,000 distinct CDR3 sequences, around 14% seen once. In germline, CDR1 is ENHRY, CDR2 SYGVKD. Between the trimmed V and J ends, which lost 4 bases and 4 bases, there was a span of 5 bases. The CDR3 is 11 amino acids. As concerns this clonotype: Its antigen is currently unknown.

The same data also contributed to another study, on yellow fever vaccine responses in identical twins. That publication notes: It has been reported that, in twins, the vaccine T cell response seemed partly convergent and partly personalized.

This TCR derives from a young woman in good health. The sequenced sample consisted of CD4+ T cells sorted from blood. The V call is TRBV10-3, the J call TRBJ2-7, with D hard to call. This chain's CDR3 is CAISGKYEQYF. CDR3 DNA sequence: TGTGCCATCAGTGGGAAGTACGAGCAGTACTTC.